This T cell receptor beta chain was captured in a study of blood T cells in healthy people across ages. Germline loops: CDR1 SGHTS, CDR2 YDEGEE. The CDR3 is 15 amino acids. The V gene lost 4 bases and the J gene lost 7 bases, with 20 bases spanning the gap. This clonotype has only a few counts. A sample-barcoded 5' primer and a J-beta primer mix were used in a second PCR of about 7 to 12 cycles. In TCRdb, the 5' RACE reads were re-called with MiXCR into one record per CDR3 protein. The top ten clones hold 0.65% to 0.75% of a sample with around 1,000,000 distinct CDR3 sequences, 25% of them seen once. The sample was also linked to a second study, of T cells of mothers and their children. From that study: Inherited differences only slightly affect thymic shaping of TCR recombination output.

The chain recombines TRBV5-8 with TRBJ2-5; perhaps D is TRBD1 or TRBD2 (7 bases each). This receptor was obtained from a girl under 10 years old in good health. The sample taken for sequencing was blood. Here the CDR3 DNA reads TGTGCCAGCAGCCAAGGGACAGCTTCGGGGGGGACCCAGTACTTC. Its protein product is CASSQGTASGGTQYF.